Listed below are T cell receptor beta chains from one sample, sequenced in a study of cytomegalovirus exposure and HLA in healthy donors. Sequencing was performed with immunoSEQ multiplex PCR; in TCRdb, only in-frame clones are kept and a portion is missing. The sample lists under 150,000 clones, approximately 69% occurring once. The sequenced sample consisted of PBMCs. Receptors were obtained from a woman aged 35 to 49 in good health and CMV-seropositive. CDR3s include the opening cysteine and the closing phenylalanine or tryptophan. D genes are given only for firm matches. Some rows mark clone size as missing; the rest say once, few, many or name a class of expanded clone.

TRBV2,TRBJ1-3,few,TRBD1,TGTGCCAGCAGAAAGGACAGGGACTCTGGAAACACCATATATTTT,CASRKDRDSGNTIYF
TRBV5-3,TRBJ1-6,once,TRBD1,TGTGCCAGTGGGACAGGGGTGTCACCCCTCCACTTT,CASGTGVSPLHF
TRBV5-1,TRBJ1-4,.,TRBD1,TGCGCCAGCAGCTGGGGGGACAGGGTCTATGAAAAACTGTTTTTT,CASSWGDRVYEKLFF
TRBV7-9,TRBJ1-4,once,.,TGTTCCAGCAGCCCTGAGCCCGGGTCTAGACTGTTTTTT,CSSSPEPGSRLFF
TRBV29-1,TRBJ2-1,.,TRBD2,TGCAGCGTTGAATCGGGGACTAGCGCCTACAATGAGCAGTTCTTC,CSVESGTSAYNEQFF
TRBV5-1,TRBJ2-7,.,.,TGCGCCAGCAGTCAGGCCCCTTCGGGGGAGCAGTACTTC,CASSQAPSGEQYF
TRBV6-6,TRBJ2-1,.,TRBD1,TGTGCCAGCAGGGGGACAGGGGTTAGAGCAGGCAATGAGCAGTTCTTC,CASRGTGVRAGNEQFF
TRBV30,TRBJ1-2,.,TRBD1,TGTGCCTGGAGTGCCGTCGGACAGGGCCGGCGGGGCTACACCTTC,CAWSAVGQGRRGYTF
TRBV4-2,TRBJ1-2,.,.,TGTGCCAGCAGCCAAGATGTTACAGCCTATGGCTACACCTTC,CASSQDVTAYGYTF
TRBV19,TRBJ2-4,.,TRBD2,TGTGCCAGTAGTGACAGACTAGCGAGAAACATTCAGTACTTC,CASSDRLARNIQYF
TRBV7-7,TRBJ2-5,.,TRBD2,TGTGCTAGCAGCATCGGGACTAGCCGGGAGACCCAGTACTTC,CASSIGTSRETQYF
TRBV19,TRBJ1-5,.,.,TGTGCCAGTAGTGTCATAGGGGCCCAGCATTTT,CASSVIGAQHF
TRBV19,TRBJ2-7,few,.,TGTGCCAGTAGTCCTGTACCGGACAGTTACGAGCAGTACTTC,CASSPVPDSYEQYF
TRBV7-9,TRBJ1-5,.,.,TGTGCCAGCAGCTTGGGGGGATGGAGTCAGCCCCAGCATTTT,CASSLGGWSQPQHF
TRBV19,TRBJ1-4,.,.,TGTGCCAGTAGTATTTGGGGCGCCGGAGAAAAACTGTTTTTT,CASSIWGAGEKLFF
TRBV5-1,TRBJ1-2,.,TRBD1,TGCGCCAGCAGCTTGGGACAGGGGGCAGCCCTAAACTATGGCTACACCTTC,CASSLGQGAALNYGYTF
TRBV7-9,TRBJ1-1,.,TRBD1,TGTGCCAGCAGCCATCTCCGGGACAGGGAGAACACTGAAGCTTTCTTT,CASSHLRDRENTEAFF
TRBV25-1,TRBJ2-1,once,.,TGTGCCAGCAGTGAGGGCAGGGGCAATGAGCAGTTCTTC,CASSEGRGNEQFF
TRBV15,TRBJ2-1,few,TRBD1,TGTGCCACCAGCAGAGGAGCGGGACAGGGACTGTACAATGAGCAGTTCTTC,CATSRGAGQGLYNEQFF
TRBV29-1,TRBJ1-2,.,.,TGCAGCGCGGGGGAGAACTATGGCTACACCTTC,CSAGENYGYTF
TRBV7-9,TRBJ2-1,.,TRBD2,TGTGCCAGCAGCTTAGCCCAGCGGGGGGGCCGGAATGAGCAGTTCTTC,CASSLAQRGGRNEQFF
TRBV7-3,TRBJ2-1,.,TRBD2,TGTGCCAGCAGCTCGACTAGCGGGAGAGGTAATGAGCAGTTCTTC,CASSSTSGRGNEQFF
TRBV4-2,TRBJ2-5,.,.,TGTGCCAGCAGCCAAGCCGTCGGCAAAGCGAGCCAAGAGACCCAGTACTTC,CASSQAVGKASQETQYF
TRBV28,TRBJ2-7,.,.,TGTGCCAGCAGTTCCCCTGGACAGATCTACGAGCAGTACTTC,CASSSPGQIYEQYF
TRBV4-3,TRBJ1-1,.,.,TGCGCCAGCAGCCAAGATAAGCGGGGGAACACTGAAGCTTTCTTT,CASSQDKRGNTEAFF
TRBV6-5,TRBJ1-6,.,TRBD1,TGTGCCAGCAGTTCAGGGGGAAATTCACCCCTCCACTTT,CASSSGGNSPLHF
TRBV6-6,TRBJ1-5,.,.,TGTGCCAGCAGTTACTCTGGGGGCCGGGGGGAGCCCCAGCATTTT,CASSYSGGRGEPQHF
TRBV7-9,TRBJ2-7,.,TRBD1,TGTGCCAGCAGTACGACAGGGTCGAGCGAGCAGTACTTC,CASSTTGSSEQYF
TRBV25-1,TRBJ2-1,.,TRBD2,TGTGCCAGCAGCGCCGGACTAGCAAGCTCCTACAATGAGCAGTTCTTC,CASSAGLASSYNEQFF
TRBV14,TRBJ2-5,.,.,TGTGCCAGCAGCCGGGCCTCTCAAGAGACCCAGTACTTC,CASSRASQETQYF
TRBV7-3,TRBJ2-3,once,TRBD2,TGTGCCAGCAGCTCACTAGCGGGGGGCGTAGATACGCAGTATTTT,CASSSLAGGVDTQYF
TRBV19,TRBJ1-5,once,.,TGTGCCAGTAGTATAGGGAGGGGATCAGGATATAGCAATCAGCCCCAGCATTTT,CASSIGRGSGYSNQPQHF
TRBV10-3,TRBJ1-2,.,TRBD1,TGTGCCATCAGTGAGTCGTACAGGGGGTCTGACTACACCTTC,CAISESYRGSDYTF
TRBV7-9,TRBJ1-4,few,TRBD1,TGTGCCAGCAGCGCGGGGACAGGGGCGGGTGAAAAACTGTTTTTT,CASSAGTGAGEKLFF
TRBV6-1,TRBJ1-3,.,.,TGTGCCAGCAGTGAGGCACCCTTCTCTGGAAACACCATATATTTT,CASSEAPFSGNTIYF
TRBV18,TRBJ2-5,.,TRBD1,TGTGCCAGCTCTCCTGGAGTCAGGGGGCAAGAGACCCAGTACTTC,CASSPGVRGQETQYF
TRBV5-1,TRBJ1-1,.,TRBD1,TGCGCCAGCAGACCCACAGGGGGCACTGAAGCTTTCTTT,CASRPTGGTEAFF
TRBV7-9,TRBJ1-2,.,TRBD1,TGTTCCAGCAGCTATAAAGCGGGACAGGGTAACTATGGCTACACCTTC,CSSSYKAGQGNYGYTF
TRBV4-2,TRBJ2-5,.,.,TGTGCCAGCAGCGGACAGCTCCAAGAGACCCAGTACTTC,CASSGQLQETQYF
TRBV7-2,TRBJ2-7,.,.,TGTGCCAGCAGCCGAGGCGGCTCCTACGAGCAGTACTTC,CASSRGGSYEQYF
TRBV11-2,TRBJ1-1,.,.,TGTGCCAGCAATCAAATCGGACAGAGTAACACTGAAGCTTTCTTT,CASNQIGQSNTEAFF
TRBV7-9,TRBJ1-5,.,.,TGTGCCAGCACAGATTATAGCAATCAGCCCCAGCATTTT,CASTDYSNQPQHF
TRBV6-6,TRBJ1-1,.,.,TGTGCCAGCAGCGACAGAGGAAACACTGAAGCTTTCTTT,CASSDRGNTEAFF
TRBV13,TRBJ2-1,.,TRBD2,TGTGCCAGCAGCTTAGGGGTTCGGCTAGCGGGAAACTCCTACAATGAGCAGTTCTTC,CASSLGVRLAGNSYNEQFF
TRBV6-4,TRBJ1-4,.,TRBD1,TGTGCCAGCAGTTCAGACAGGGGGGAAAAACTGTTTTTT,CASSSDRGEKLFF
TRBV4-1,TRBJ1-6,.,TRBD1,TGCGCCAGCAGCCAAGATTTGACCCACCCCGGGACAGGGACTTGG,CASSQDLTHPGTGTW
TRBV4-2,TRBJ2-7,few,TRBD2,TGTGCCAGCAGCCAACGGACTAGCGGGGGTACCTACGAGCAGTACTTC,CASSQRTSGGTYEQYF
TRBV30,TRBJ2-4,.,.,TGTGCCTGGAGTGTAGGCGGTCTGATTCAGTACTTC,CAWSVGGLIQYF
TRBV2,TRBJ1-6,.,TRBD1,TGTGCCAGCAGTTTTCTACAGGGGCTGTCCTATAATTCACCCCTCCACTTT,CASSFLQGLSYNSPLHF
TRBV19,TRBJ2-4,few,TRBD1,TGTGCCAGTAGGGACAGGGGCCTAGCCAAAAACATTCAGTACTTC,CASRDRGLAKNIQYF
TRBV5-4,TRBJ1-3,.,.,TGTGCCAGCAGCCACTCCTTACAGGGCTGGCAGAGAAACACCATATATTTT,CASSHSLQGWQRNTIYF
TRBV27,TRBJ2-2,.,.,TGTGCCAGCGGCCTCCTCCCCGGGGAGCTGTTTTTT,CASGLLPGELFF
TRBV29-1,TRBJ1-2,few,.,TGCAGCGTCAAACACCCCGGACTCACCTCGGGTGGCTACACCTTC,CSVKHPGLTSGGYTF
TRBV19,TRBJ2-7,.,TRBD2,TGTGCCAGTAGTATCACTAGCGGGAGAGCGTACGAGCAGTACTTC,CASSITSGRAYEQYF
TRBV11-3,TRBJ2-1,.,TRBD2,TGTGCCAGCAGCTTAGGAGTTAGCGGGAGGGGGTACAATGAGCAGTTCTTC,CASSLGVSGRGYNEQFF
TRBV30,TRBJ1-5,few,.,TGTGCCTGGAGTCTCAGTAGCAATCAGCCCCAGCATTTT,CAWSLSSNQPQHF
TRBV6-5,TRBJ2-2,.,TRBD1,TGTGCCAGCTGGGGACAGGGCAACACCGGGGAGCTGTTTTTT,CASWGQGNTGELFF